Presented here are 18 T cell receptor beta chains from one specimen sequenced in a study of identifying expanded T cells in peripheral blood. The method was immunoSEQ multiplex PCR; TCRdb's version includes in-frame clones alone and lacks a portion of them. The repertoire holds roughly 130,000 clones, with around 88% as singletons. Sequencing was carried out using blood. The receptor source for this set is a person between 18 and 75 years old in good health.

This rearrangement joins TRBV28 to TRBJ1-4, with D perhaps TRBD1 (5 bases). The ends were cut back, 6 bases at V and 8 bases at J, with 13 bases in the middle. The CDR3 has 13 residues. Germline V gives CDR1 MDHEN, CDR2 SYDVKM. CDR3 protein: CASRGPVGEKLFF. CDR3 in DNA: TGTGCCAGCAGGGGACCCGTAGGGGAAAAACTGTTTTTT.

The CDR3 is CASSLSVGQGSNQPQHF. In DNA, the CDR3 is TGTGCCAGCAGTTTATCTGTGGGACAGGGGAGCAATCAGCCCCAGCATTTT. The gene calls are TRBV27 and TRBJ1-5, with 10 bases fitting TRBD1. This CDR3 is built from 17 residues. In germline, CDR1 is MNHEY, CDR2 SMNVEV (reference sequence). Unmatched junction bases numbered 3, after V lost 0 bases and J lost 1 base.

The chain links TRBV14 to TRBJ2-1, with 12 bases identical to TRBD2. Germline V lookup: CDR1 SGHDN, CDR2 FVKESK. V shed 4 bases, J shed 8 bases, and the junction held 6 bases outside the gene matches. This CDR3 is built from 15 residues. Here the CDR3 reads CASSLTSGGSDEQFF. The CDR3 DNA follows: TGTGCCAGCAGCCTTACTAGCGGGGGGTCGGATGAGCAGTTCTTC.

The rearrangement uses TRBV11-3 and TRBJ2-7; D not resolved. CDR1 is SGHNT, CDR2 YENEEA, per germline. The germline V and J ends were trimmed by 1 base and 0 bases, with 13 bases remaining between them. The CDR3 loop spans 16 amino acids. DNA of the CDR3: TGTGCCAGCAGCTTAGGCCCCCAGGAGTCCTCCTACGAGCAGTACTTC. Amino acids: CASSLGPQESSYEQYF. Full variable domain (missing parts from reference TRBV11-3 and TRBJ2-7): EAGVVQSPRYKIIEKKQPVAFWCNPISGHNTLYWYLQNLGQGPELLIRYENEEAVDDSQLPKDRFSAERLKGVDSTLKIQPAELGDSAVYLCASSLGPQESSYEQYFGPGTRLTVT.

V gene TRBV30 combines with J gene TRBJ1-5, with 8 bases matching TRBD1. V lost 1 base and J lost 5; bases outside the gene matches: 1. The CDR3 spans 13 residues. CDR1 is GTSNPN and CDR2 is SVGIG in the germline V gene (reference sequence). The CDR3 DNA follows: TGTGCCTGGAGTGCAGGGGGCTATCAGCCCCAGCATTTT. Translated: CAWSAGGYQPQHF.

This chain uses TRBV29-1 with TRBJ2-1; D is unresolved. Trimming stripped 6 bases from V and 10 bases from J, with 13 bases between. From germline, CDR1 is SQVTM and CDR2 ANQGSEA. CDR3 length equals 11 residues. CDR3 loop: CSVGARWEQFF. The CDR3 region has the DNA TGCAGCGTCGGAGCCCGGTGGGAGCAGTTCTTC.

This clone was observed a single time. The chain has TRBV5-1 and TRBJ2-2; D not resolved. V gave up 4 bases and J gave up 2 bases, with 24 bases separating them. This CDR3 comprises 19 residues. Germline CDR1 SGHRS, CDR2 YFSETQ. The CDR3 is CASSLPLEPNQLNTGELFF. The CDR3 region has the DNA TGCGCCAGCAGCCTCCCGTTGGAGCCCAACCAATTAAACACCGGGGAGCTGTTTTTT.

The rearrangement links TRBV5-4 to TRBJ2-7; 7 nucleotides agree with TRBD2. The ends lost 3 bases at V and 2 bases at J; junction bases unmatched: 5. Germline assignment: CDR1 SGHNT and CDR2 YYREEE (reference sequence). The CDR3 totals 14 residues. The chain's CDR3 is CASSSGLDTYEQYF. The DNA of the CDR3 is TGTGCCAGCAGCTCAGGACTAGATACCTACGAGCAGTACTTC.

The J gene is TRBJ1-6, the V gene TRBV5-8; D is unresolved. Germline lookup yields CDR1 SGHTS and CDR2 YDEGEE. V was trimmed by 4 bases and J by 7 bases, leaving 12 bases between them. This CDR3 contains 14 residues. CDR3 in amino acids: CASSLSRPNSPLHF. Here the CDR3 DNA reads TGTGCCAGCAGCCTTAGTAGGCCAAATTCACCCCTCCACTTT. Based on the CDR3 plus reference TRBV5-8 and TRBJ1-6, the full variable domain is EAGVTQSPTHLIKTRGQQATLRCSPISGHTSVYWYQQALGLGLQFLLWYDEGEERNRGNFPPRFSGRQFPNYSSELNVNALELEDSALYLCASSLSRPNSPLHFGNGTRLTVT.

The chain employs TRBV7-2 and TRBJ1-4; D unclear. The CDR3 is 13 residues long. V gave up 0 bases and J gave up 7 bases, with 6 bases separating them. Looked up from germline, CDR1 is SGHTA and CDR2 is FQGNSA. Here the CDR3 reads CASSLAPAEKLFF. The DNA of the CDR3 is TGTGCCAGCAGCTTAGCCCCAGCTGAAAAACTGTTTTTT.

This chain links TRBV20-1 with TRBJ2-7; no firm D call. This CDR3 has 10 amino acids. CDR1 is DFQATT, CDR2 SNEGSKA, per germline (reference sequence). The V end lost 4 bases, the J end lost 3 bases, and 4 bases lay between the germline ends. CDR3 bases: TGCAGTGCTAAAAACTACGAGCAGTACTTC. Its translation: CSAKNYEQYF.

This clone was found once. The V call is TRBV21-1, the J call TRBJ2-3; no check of the table's D call, TRBD1, against the DNA was made. TRBV21-1 is a pseudogene segment. There are 16 residues in the CDR3. The CDR3 loop is CASSNTGTGDPDTQYF. The CDR3 bases are TGTGCCAGCAGCAATACCGGGACAGGGGACCCAGATACGCAGTATTTT.

The rearrangement uses TRBV19 and TRBJ1-5; D remains unclear. CDR1 LNHDA and CDR2 SQIVND come from the germline V gene (reference sequence). CDR3 length: 13 amino acids. V lost 1 base and J lost 6, with 7 bases in between. The CDR3, as DNA: TGTGCCAGTAGTATAGGGAACGGTCAGCCCCAGCATTTT. Amino acid sequence: CASSIGNGQPQHF.

The chain carries TRBV2 and TRBJ2-1; D gene ambiguous. The germline gives CDR1 SNHLY, CDR2 FYNNEI. The germline V and J ends were trimmed by 5 bases and 4 bases, with 3 bases remaining between them. The CDR3 sequence is 11 residues long. The CDR3 DNA follows: TGTGCCAGCAGTAAGTACAATGAGCAGTTCTTC. This sequence encodes CASSKYNEQFF.

The rearrangement links TRBV5-6 to TRBJ1-2; possibly TRBD1 for D (6 bases). Trimming stripped 5 bases from V and 3 bases from J, with 14 bases between. The CDR3 runs 14 residues. The V gene's germline CDR1 is SGHDT and CDR2 YYEEEE. In nucleotides, the CDR3 is TGTGCCAGCAGGCCCTTAGACAGGCACTATGGCTACACCTTC. Translation gives CASRPLDRHYGYTF.

The count of this clone is one. The CDR3 here is CARGIGGDNVRGMGKLFF. The CDR3 DNA reads TGTGCCAGGGGGATAGGGGGCGACAACGTTCGGGGAATGGGGAAACTGTTTTTT. The chain employs TRBV10-3 and TRBJ1-4; 7 bases fit TRBD1. CDR3 length: 18 amino acids. Germline trimming cut 10 bases from V and 11 bases from J; bases unmatched to any gene: 28. CDR1 is ENHRY and CDR2 is SYGVKD in the germline V gene.

V and J are TRBV11-2 and TRBJ1-2; D is ambiguous. This CDR3 comprises 14 residues. The V and J ends lost 0 bases and 0 bases respectively, with 5 bases between them. Germline loops: CDR1 SGHAT, CDR2 FQNNGV. This CDR3 is CASSLDRANYGYTF. DNA of the CDR3: TGTGCCAGCAGCTTAGATCGTGCTAACTATGGCTACACCTTC.

The chain recombines TRBV5-4 with TRBJ1-5; D remains unclear. The CDR3 contains 14 residues. Looked up from germline, CDR1 is SGHNT and CDR2 is YYREEE (reference sequence). V was shortened by 0 bases and J by 4 bases, with 8 bases between the two germline ends. CDR3 residues: CASSLDGGNQPQHF. CDR3 coding DNA: TGTGCCAGCAGCTTGGATGGAGGGAATCAGCCCCAGCATTTT. Using reference TRBV5-4 and TRBJ1-5 for the parts outside the CDR3, the full variable domain is ETGVTQSPTHLIKTRGQQVTLRCSSQSGHNTVSWYQQALGQGPQFIFQYYREEENGRGNFPPRFSGLQFPNYSSELNVNALELDDSALYLCASSLDGGNQPQHFGDGTRLSIL.